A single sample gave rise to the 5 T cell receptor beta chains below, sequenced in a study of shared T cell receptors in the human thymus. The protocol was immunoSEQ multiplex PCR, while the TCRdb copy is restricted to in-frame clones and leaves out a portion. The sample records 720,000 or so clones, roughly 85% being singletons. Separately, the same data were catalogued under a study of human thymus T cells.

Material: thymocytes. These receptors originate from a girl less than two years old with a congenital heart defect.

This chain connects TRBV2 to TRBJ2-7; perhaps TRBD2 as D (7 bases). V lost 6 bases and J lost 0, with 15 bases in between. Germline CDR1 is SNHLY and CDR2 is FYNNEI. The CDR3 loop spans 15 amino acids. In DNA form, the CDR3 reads TGTGCCAGCAGCTTACCGGGGGGCGCCTCCTACGAGCAGTACTTC. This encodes CASSLPGGASYEQYF.

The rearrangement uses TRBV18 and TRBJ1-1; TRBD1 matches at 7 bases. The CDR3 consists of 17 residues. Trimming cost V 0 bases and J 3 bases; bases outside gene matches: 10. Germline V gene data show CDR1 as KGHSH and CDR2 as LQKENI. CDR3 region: CASSPPEGANLDTEAFF. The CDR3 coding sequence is TGTGCCAGCTCACCACCCGAGGGGGCTAACCTTGACACTGAAGCTTTCTTT.

The CDR3 DNA sequence: TGCGCCAGCAGCCCGTGGGGTAGCGGGGGATTGGCCAAAAACATTCAGTACTTC. Translated, it gives CASSPWGSGGLAKNIQYF. The chain is built from TRBV5-1 and TRBJ2-4; 9 bases are a match to TRBD2. After removal of 4 bases from V and 1 base from J, the junction contained 12 bases not matched to a gene. CDR1 SGHRS and CDR2 YFSETQ come from the germline V gene. The CDR3 is made up of 18 amino acids.

The CDR3 spells CATSTDRGHAKHEETQYF. In nucleotides, the CDR3 is TGTGCCACCTCAACCGACAGGGGGCACGCCAAACACGAAGAGACCCAGTACTTC. The chain couples TRBV28 to TRBJ2-5; TRBD1 agrees at 10 bases. Germline CDR1 and CDR2: MDHEN and SYDVKM. The V and J ends lost 10 bases and 3 bases, in that order; junction bases with no gene match: 20. The CDR3 spans 18 residues.

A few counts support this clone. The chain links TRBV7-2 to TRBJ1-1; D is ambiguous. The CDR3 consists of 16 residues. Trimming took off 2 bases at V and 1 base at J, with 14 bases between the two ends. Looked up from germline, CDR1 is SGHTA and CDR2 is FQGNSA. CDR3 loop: CASSLRLLHRNTEAFF. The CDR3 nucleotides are TGTGCCAGCAGCTTAAGACTTCTACACCGGAACACTGAAGCTTTCTTT.